Only a few counts were recorded for the clone carrying this T cell receptor (beta chain). Other nucleotide sequences in the sample specify the same CDR3. The sample is drawn from a study of blood T cell repertoires in COVID-19. Original methodology: Amplification from reference gene primers served as the basis for estimated nucleated cell counts. The assay was immunoSEQ multiplex PCR, and TCRdb's table has in-frame clones only and misses some. V, J and clone size were drawn from that table, and D and trimming were deduced from the DNA. The data contain about 250,000 clones, approximately 83% of them singletons. Germline V lookup: CDR1 LGHNT, CDR2 FRNRAP. Trimming removed 5 bases at V and 0 bases at J, with 11 bases between. This CDR3 comprises 15 residues.

The clonotype originates from a man older than 75 with acute or convalescent COVID-19. The chain has TRBV12-5 and TRBJ2-1, with D possibly matching TRBD1 (6 bases). The sequencing sample was made of peripheral blood. The CDR3 DNA reads as TGTGCTAGTGGTCCCACAGGGTTCTCCTACAATGAGCAGTTCTTC. It codes for CASGPTGFSYNEQFF.